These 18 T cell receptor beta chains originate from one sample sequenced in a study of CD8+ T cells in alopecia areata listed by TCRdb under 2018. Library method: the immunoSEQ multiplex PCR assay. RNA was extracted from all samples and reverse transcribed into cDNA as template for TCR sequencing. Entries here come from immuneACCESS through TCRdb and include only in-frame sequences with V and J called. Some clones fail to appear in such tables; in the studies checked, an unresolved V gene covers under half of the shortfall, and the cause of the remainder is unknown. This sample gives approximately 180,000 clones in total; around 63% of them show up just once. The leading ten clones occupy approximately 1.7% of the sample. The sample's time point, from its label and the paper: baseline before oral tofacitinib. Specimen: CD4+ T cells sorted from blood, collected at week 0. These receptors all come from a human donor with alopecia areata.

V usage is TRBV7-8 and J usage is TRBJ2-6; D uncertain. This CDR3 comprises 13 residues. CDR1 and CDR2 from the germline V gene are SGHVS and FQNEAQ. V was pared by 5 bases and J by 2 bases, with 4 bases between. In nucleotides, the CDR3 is TGTGCCAGCAGCCCCCCTGGGGCCAACGTCCTGACTTTC. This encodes CASSPPGANVLTF. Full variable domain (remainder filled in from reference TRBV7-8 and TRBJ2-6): GAGVSQSPRYKVAKRGQDVALRCDPISGHVSLFWYQQALGQGPEFLTYFQNEAQLDKSGLPSDRFFAERPEGSVSTLKIQRTQQEDSAVYLCASSPPGANVLTFGAGSRLTVL.

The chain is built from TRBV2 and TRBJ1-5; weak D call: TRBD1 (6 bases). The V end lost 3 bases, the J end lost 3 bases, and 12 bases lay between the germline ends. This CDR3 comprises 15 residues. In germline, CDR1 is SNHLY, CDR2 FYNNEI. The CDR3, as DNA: TGTGCCAGCAGTGAGGACAGAACCGCCAATCAGCCCCAGCATTTT. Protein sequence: CASSEDRTANQPQHF. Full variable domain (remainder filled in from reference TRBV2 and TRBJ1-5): EPEVTQTPSHQVTQMGQEVILRCVPISNHLYFYWYRQILGQKVEFLVSFYNNEISEKSEIFDDQFSVERPDGSNFTLKIRSTKLEDSAMYFCASSEDRTANQPQHFGDGTRLSIL.

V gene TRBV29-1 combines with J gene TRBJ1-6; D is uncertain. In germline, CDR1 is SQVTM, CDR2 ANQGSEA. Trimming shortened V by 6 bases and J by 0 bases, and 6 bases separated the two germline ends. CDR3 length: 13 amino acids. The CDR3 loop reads CSVRSSYNSPLHF. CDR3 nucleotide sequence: TGCAGCGTACGGAGCTCCTATAATTCACCCCTCCACTTT.

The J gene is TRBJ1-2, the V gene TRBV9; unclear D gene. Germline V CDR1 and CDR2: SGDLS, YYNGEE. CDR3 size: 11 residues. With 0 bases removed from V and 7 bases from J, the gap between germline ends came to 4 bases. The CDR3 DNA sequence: TGTGCCAGCAGCGTAGAAGGTGGCTACACCTTC. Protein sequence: CASSVEGGYTF.

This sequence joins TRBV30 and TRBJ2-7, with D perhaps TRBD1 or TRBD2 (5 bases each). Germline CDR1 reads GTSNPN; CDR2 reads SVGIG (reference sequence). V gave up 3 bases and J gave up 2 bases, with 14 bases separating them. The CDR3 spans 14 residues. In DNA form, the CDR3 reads TGTGCCTGGAGAGCTCCGGGACCCCCCTACGAGCAGTACTTC. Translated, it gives CAWRAPGPPYEQYF.

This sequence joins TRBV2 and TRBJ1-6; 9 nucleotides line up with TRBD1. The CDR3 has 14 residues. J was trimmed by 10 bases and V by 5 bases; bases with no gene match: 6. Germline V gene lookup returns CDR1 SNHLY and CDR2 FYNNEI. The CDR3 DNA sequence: TGTGCCAGCAGTACGGGACAGGGTGCCTCACCCCTCCACTTT. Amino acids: CASSTGQGASPLHF.

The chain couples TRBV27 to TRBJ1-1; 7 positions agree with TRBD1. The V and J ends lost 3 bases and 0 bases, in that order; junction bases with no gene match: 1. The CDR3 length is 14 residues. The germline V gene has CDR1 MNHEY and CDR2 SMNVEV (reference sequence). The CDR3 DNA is TGTGCCAGCAGTTTTACAGGGGTGAACACTGAAGCTTTCTTT. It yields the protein CASSFTGVNTEAFF.

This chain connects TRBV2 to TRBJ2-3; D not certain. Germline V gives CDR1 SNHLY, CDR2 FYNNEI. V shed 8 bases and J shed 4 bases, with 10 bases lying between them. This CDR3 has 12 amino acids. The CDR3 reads CASGGSPDTQYF. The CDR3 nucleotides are TGTGCCAGCGGTGGCTCCCCAGATACGCAGTATTTT.

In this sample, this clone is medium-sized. CDR3 sequence reads: CASTRTGGEAKNIQYF. CDR3 bases: TGTGCCAGCACCAGAACAGGGGGGGAAGCCAAAAACATTCAGTACTTC. This sequence joins TRBV2 and TRBJ2-4, with D perhaps TRBD1 (8 bases). This CDR3 is built from 16 residues. Germline V gene sequence: CDR1 SNHLY, CDR2 FYNNEI. The V end lost 7 bases, the J end lost 0 bases, and 16 bases lay between the germline ends. The variable domain in full, completed from reference TRBV2 and TRBJ2-4, reads EPEVTQTPSHQVTQMGQEVILRCVPISNHLYFYWYRQILGQKVEFLVSFYNNEISEKSEIFDDQFSVERPDGSNFTLKIRSTKLEDSAMYFCASTRTGGEAKNIQYFGAGTRLSVL.

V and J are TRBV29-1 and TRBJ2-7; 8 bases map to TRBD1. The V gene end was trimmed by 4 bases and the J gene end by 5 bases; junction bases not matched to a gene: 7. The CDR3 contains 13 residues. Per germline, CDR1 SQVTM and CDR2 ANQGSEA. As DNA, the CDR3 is TGCAGCGTTGGCACCCTACAGGGGGACGAGCAGTACTTC. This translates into CSVGTLQGDEQYF.

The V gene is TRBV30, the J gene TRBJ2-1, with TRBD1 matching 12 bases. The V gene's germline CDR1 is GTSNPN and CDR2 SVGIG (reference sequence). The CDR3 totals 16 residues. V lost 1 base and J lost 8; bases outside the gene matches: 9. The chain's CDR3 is CAWSDPWGTGGDEQFF. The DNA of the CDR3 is TGTGCCTGGAGTGACCCGTGGGGGACAGGGGGCGATGAGCAGTTCTTC.

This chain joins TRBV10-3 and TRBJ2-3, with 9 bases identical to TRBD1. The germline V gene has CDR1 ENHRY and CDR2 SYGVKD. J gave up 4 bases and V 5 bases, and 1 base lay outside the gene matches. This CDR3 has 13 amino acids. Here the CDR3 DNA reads TGTGCCATCAGTCGACAGGGGGCAGATACGCAGTATTTT. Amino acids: CAISRQGADTQYF.

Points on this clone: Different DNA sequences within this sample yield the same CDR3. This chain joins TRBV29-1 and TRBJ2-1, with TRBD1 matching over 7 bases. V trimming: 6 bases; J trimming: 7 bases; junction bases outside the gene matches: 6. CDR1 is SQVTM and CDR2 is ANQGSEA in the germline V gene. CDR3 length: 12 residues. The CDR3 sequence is CSVRQGLNEQFF. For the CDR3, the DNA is TGCAGCGTGCGACAGGGCTTGAATGAGCAGTTCTTC.

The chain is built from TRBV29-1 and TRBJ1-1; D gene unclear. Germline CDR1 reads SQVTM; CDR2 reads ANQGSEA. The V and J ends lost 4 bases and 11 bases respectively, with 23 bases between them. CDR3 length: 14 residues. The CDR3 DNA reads TGCAGCGTTGTCGGAGAAATAGAGCCAAGCGTGGCTTTCTTT. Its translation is CSVVGEIEPSVAFF.

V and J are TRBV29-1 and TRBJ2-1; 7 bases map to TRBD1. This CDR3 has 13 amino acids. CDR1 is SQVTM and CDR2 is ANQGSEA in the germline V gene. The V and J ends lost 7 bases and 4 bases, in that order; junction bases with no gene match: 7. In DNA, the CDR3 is TGCAGCGCCGGGACAGCGAGGTACAATGAGCAGTTCTTC. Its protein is CSAGTARYNEQFF.

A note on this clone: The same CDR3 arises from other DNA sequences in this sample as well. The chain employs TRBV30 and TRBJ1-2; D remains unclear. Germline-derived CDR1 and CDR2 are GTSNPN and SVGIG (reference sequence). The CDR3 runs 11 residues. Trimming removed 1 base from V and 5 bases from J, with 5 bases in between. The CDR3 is CAWSASYGYTF. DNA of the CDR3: TGTGCCTGGAGTGCGTCATATGGCTACACCTTC.

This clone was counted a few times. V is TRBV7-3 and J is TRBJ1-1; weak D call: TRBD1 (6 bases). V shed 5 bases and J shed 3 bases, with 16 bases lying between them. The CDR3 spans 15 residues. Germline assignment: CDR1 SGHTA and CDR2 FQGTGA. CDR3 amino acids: CASSLGQPGDTEAFF. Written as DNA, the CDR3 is TGTGCCAGCAGCCTAGGACAGCCCGGGGACACTGAAGCTTTCTTT.

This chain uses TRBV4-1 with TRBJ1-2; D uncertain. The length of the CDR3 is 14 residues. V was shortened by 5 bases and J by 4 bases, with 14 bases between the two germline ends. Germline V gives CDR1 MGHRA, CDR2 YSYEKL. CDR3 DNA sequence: TGCGCCAGCAGCGTCCCCACCGTATCCTATGGCTACACCTTC. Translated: CASSVPTVSYGYTF.